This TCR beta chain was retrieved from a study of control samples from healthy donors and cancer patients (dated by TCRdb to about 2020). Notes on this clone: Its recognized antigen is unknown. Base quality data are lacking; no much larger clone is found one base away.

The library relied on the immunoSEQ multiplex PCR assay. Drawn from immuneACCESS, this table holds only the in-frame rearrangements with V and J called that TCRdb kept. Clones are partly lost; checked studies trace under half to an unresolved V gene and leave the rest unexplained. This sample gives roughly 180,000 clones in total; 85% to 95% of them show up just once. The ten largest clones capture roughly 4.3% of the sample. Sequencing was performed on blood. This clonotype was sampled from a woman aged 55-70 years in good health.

CDR3 reads: CASSYRPWDRALNTEAFF. Read as DNA, the sequence is TGTGCCAGCAGTTATCGTCCTTGGGACAGGGCTTTGAACACTGAAGCTTTCTTT. Recombination connected TRBV6-2 or TRBV6-3 to TRBJ1-1, with TRBD1 matching 9 junction bases. V has 3 bases trimmed and J has 0 bases trimmed; junction bases matching no gene number 11. Inclusive of the bounding cysteine and phenylalanine, the CDR3 is 18 residues long. Only the CDR3 portion is preserved as DNA: 54 bases, with reading frame beginning at the first base. CDR1 and CDR2 are read off the germline V gene as MNHEY and SVGEGT.